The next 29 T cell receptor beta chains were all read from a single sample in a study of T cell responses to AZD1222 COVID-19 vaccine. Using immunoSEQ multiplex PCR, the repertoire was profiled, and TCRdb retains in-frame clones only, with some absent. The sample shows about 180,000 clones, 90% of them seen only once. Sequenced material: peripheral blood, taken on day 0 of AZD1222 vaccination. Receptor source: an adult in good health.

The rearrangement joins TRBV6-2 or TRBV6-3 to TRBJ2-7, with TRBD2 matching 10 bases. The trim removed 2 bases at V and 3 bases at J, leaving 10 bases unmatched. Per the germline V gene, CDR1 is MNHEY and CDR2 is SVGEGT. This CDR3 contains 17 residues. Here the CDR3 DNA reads TGTGCCAGCAGTTACGCCATTCTAGCGGGGGATCTCTACGAGCAGTACTTC. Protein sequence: CASSYAILAGDLYEQYF.

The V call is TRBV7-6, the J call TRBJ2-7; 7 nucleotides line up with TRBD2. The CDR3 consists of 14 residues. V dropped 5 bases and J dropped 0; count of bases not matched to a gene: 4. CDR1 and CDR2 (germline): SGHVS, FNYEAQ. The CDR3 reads CASSPGTNSYEQYF. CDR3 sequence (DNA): TGTGCCAGCAGCCCCGGGACTAACTCCTACGAGCAGTACTTC.

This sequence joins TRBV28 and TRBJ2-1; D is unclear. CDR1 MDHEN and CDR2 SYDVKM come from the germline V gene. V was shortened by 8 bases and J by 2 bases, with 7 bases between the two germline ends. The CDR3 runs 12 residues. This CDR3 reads CASGIPYNEQFF. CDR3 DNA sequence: TGTGCCAGCGGTATCCCCTACAATGAGCAGTTCTTC.

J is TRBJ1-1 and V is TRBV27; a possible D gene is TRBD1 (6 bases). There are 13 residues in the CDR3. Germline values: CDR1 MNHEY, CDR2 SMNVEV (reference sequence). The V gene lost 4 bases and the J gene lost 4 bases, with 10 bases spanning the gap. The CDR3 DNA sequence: TGTGCCAGCAGTTGGGTCAGGGGCACTGAAGCTTTCTTT. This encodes CASSWVRGTEAFF.

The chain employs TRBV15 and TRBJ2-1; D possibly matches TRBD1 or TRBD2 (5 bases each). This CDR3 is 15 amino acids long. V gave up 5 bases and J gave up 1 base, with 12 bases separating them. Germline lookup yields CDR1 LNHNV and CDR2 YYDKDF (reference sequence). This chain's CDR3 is CATSPRESSYNEQFF. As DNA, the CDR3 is TGTGCCACCAGCCCCAGGGAGTCTTCCTACAATGAGCAGTTCTTC. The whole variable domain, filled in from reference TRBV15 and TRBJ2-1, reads DAMVIQNPRYQVTQFGKPVTLSCSQTLNHNVMYWYQQKSSQAPKLLFHYYDKDFNNEADTPDNFQSRRPNTSFCFLDIRSPGLGDTAMYLCATSPRESSYNEQFFGPGTRLTVL.

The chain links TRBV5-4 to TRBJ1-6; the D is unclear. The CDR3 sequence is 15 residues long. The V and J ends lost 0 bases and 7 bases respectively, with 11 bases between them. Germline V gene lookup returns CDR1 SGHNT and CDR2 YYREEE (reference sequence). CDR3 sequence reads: CASSLGDRQNSPLHF. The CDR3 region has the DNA TGTGCCAGCAGCTTGGGTGACCGTCAGAATTCACCCCTCCACTTT. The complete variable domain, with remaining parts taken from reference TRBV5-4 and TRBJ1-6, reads ETGVTQSPTHLIKTRGQQVTLRCSSQSGHNTVSWYQQALGQGPQFIFQYYREEENGRGNFPPRFSGLQFPNYSSELNVNALELDDSALYLCASSLGDRQNSPLHFGNGTRLTVT.

This chain's CDR3 is CASSQETLGRGYNEQFF. Here the CDR3 DNA reads TGTGCCAGCAGCCAAGAAACTCTGGGGAGGGGCTACAATGAGCAGTTCTTC. The chain employs TRBV4-2 and TRBJ2-1, with 7 bases fitting TRBD2. Germline lookup yields CDR1 LGHNA and CDR2 YNFKEQ. V trimming: 0 bases; J trimming: 3 bases; junction bases outside the gene matches: 8. The CDR3 has 17 amino acids.

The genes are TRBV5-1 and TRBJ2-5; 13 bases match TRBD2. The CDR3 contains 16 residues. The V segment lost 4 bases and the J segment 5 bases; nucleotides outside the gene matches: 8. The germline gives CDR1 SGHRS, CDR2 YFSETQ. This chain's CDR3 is CASSPGLAGLGETQYF. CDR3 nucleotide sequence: TGCGCCAGCAGCCCGGGACTAGCGGGGCTCGGGGAGACCCAGTACTTC.

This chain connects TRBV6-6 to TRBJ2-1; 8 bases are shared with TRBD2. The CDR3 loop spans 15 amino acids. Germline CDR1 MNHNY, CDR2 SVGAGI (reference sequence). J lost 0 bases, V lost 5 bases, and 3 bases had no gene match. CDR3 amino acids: CASSTGTSSYNEQFF. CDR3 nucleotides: TGTGCCAGCAGTACGGGGACTAGCTCCTACAATGAGCAGTTCTTC.

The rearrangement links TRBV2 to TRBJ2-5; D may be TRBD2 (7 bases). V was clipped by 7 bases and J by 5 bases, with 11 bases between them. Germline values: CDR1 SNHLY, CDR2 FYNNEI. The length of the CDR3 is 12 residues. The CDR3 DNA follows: TGTGCCAGCAATCGGGGGGCCGAGACCCAGTACTTC. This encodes CASNRGAETQYF.

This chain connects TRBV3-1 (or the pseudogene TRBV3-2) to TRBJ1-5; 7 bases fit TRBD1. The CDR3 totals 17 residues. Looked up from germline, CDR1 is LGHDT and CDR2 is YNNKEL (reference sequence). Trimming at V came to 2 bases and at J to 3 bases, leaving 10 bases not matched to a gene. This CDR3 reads CASSQRKTGRDNQPQHF. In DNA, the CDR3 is TGTGCCAGCAGCCAACGTAAGACAGGGAGGGACAATCAGCCCCAGCATTTT.

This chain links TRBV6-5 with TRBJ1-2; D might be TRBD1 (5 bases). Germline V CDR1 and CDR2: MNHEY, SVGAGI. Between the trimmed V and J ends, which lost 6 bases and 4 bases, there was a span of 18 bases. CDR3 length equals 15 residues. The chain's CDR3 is CASSPANRPSYGYTF. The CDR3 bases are TGTGCCAGCAGCCCCGCAAACAGGCCTTCCTATGGCTACACCTTC.

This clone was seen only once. The CDR3 DNA is TGTGCCACCAGCAGAGAAGGAGGGCAGTCCTACGAGCAGTACTTC. Protein: CATSREGGQSYEQYF. The rearrangement uses TRBV15 and TRBJ2-7, with a possible D match to TRBD2 (6 bases). Germline-derived CDR1 and CDR2 are LNHNV and YYDKDF (reference sequence). This CDR3 has 15 residues. Trimming took 0 bases from V and 1 from J, leaving 10 bases between them.

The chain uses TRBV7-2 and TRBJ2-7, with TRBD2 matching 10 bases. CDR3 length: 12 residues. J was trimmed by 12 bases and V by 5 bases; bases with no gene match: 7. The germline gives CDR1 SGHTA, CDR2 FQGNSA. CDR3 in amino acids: CASSPNSGGPYF. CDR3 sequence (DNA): TGTGCCAGCAGCCCGAATAGCGGGGGGCCGTACTTC.

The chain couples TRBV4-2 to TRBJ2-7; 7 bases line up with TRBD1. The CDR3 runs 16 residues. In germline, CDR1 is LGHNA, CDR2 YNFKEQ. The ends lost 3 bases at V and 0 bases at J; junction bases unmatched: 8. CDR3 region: CASSQEGQELSYEQYF. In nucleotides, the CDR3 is TGTGCCAGCAGCCAGGAAGGACAGGAGCTCTCCTACGAGCAGTACTTC.

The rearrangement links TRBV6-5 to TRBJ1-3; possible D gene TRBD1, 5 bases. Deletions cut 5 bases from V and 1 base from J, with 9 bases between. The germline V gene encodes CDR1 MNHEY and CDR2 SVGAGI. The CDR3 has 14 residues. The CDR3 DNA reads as TGTGCCAGCAGTCCTCAGGGATCTGGAAACACCATATATTTT. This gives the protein CASSPQGSGNTIYF.

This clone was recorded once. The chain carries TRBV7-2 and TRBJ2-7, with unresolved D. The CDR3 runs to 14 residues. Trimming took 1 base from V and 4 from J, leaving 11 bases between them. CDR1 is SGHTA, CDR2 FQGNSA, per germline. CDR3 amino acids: CASSLGSTPYEQYF. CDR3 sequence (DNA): TGTGCCAGCAGCTTAGGATCTACACCATACGAGCAGTACTTC.

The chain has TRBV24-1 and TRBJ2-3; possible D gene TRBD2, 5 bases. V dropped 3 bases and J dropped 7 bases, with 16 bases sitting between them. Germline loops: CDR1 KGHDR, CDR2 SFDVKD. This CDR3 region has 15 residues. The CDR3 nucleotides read TGTGCCACCAGTGATCCTTCCCAAGACGGGAATACGCAGTATTTT. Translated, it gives CATSDPSQDGNTQYF.

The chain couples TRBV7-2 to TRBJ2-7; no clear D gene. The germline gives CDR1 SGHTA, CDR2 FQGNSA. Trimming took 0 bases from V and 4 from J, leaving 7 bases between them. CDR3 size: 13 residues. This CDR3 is CASSLAMGYEQYF. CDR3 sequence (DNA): TGTGCCAGCAGCTTAGCTATGGGGTACGAGCAGTACTTC.

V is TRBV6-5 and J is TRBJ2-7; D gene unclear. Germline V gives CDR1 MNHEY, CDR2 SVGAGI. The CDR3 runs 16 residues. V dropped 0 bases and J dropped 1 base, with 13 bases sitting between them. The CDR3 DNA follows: TGTGCCAGCAGTTACTCTTTTTCAGCGAAGTCCTACGAGCAGTACTTC. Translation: CASSYSFSAKSYEQYF.

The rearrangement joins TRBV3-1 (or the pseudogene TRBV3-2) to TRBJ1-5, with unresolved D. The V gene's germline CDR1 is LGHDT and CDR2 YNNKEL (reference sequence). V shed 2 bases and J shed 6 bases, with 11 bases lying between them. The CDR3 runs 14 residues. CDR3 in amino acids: CASSQKEAFQPQHF. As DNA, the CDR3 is TGTGCCAGCAGCCAAAAGGAGGCATTTCAGCCCCAGCATTTT.

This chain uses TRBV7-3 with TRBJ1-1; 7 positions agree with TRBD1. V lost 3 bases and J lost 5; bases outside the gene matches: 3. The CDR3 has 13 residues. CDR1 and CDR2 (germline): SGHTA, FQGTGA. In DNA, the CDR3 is TGTGCCAGCAGCTTTGACAGGGAAACTGAAGCTTTCTTT. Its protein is CASSFDRETEAFF.

CDR3 in amino acids: CASSSRGVGGEAFF. CDR3 bases: TGTGCCAGCAGCTCACGGGGGGTCGGTGGTGAAGCTTTCTTT. The V gene is TRBV5-4, the J gene TRBJ1-1; weak D call: TRBD1 (5 bases). The V end lost 3 bases, the J end lost 7 bases, and 16 bases lay between the germline ends. This CDR3 is 14 amino acids long. CDR1 is SGHNT, CDR2 YYREEE, per germline (reference sequence).

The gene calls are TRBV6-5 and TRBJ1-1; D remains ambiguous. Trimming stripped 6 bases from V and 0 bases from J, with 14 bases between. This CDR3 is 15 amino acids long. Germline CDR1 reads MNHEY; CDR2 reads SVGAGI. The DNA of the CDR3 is TGTGCCAGCAGCCGACGACGGGAACTGAACACTGAAGCTTTCTTT. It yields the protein CASSRRRELNTEAFF.

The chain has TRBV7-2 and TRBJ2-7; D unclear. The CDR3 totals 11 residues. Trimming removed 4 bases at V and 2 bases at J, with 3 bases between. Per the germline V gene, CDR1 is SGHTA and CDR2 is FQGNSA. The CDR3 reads CASSSAYEQYF. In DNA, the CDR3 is TGTGCCAGCAGCTCGGCCTACGAGCAGTACTTC. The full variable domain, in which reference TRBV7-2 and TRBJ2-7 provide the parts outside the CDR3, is GAGVSQSPSNKVTEKGKDVELRCDPISGHTALYWYRQSLGQGLEFLIYFQGNSAPDKSGLPSDRFSAERTGGSVSTLTIQRTQQEDSAVYLCASSSAYEQYFGPGTRLTVT.

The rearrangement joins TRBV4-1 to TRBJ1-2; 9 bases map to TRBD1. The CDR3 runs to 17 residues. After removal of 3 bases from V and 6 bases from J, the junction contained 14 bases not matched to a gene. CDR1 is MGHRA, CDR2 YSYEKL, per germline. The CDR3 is CASSQKDWDRVWDGYTF. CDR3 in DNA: TGCGCCAGCAGCCAGAAGGACTGGGACAGGGTATGGGATGGCTACACCTTC.

Written as DNA, the CDR3 is TGTGCCAGCAGCCCCGGACGAGACTATGGCTACACCTTC. Translation gives CASSPGRDYGYTF. The chain has TRBV7-3 and TRBJ1-2; D is unclear. The CDR3 consists of 13 residues. Germline CDR1 is SGHTA and CDR2 is FQGTGA. V lost 5 bases, J lost 3 bases, and 10 bases lay in between.

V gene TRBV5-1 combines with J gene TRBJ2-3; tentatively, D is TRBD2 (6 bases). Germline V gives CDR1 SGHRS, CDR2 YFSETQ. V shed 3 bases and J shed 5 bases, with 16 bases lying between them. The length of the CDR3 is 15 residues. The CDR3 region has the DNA TGCGCCAGCAGCTCAGGACTCATAGCGGAAGATACGCAGTATTTT. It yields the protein CASSSGLIAEDTQYF.

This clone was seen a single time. CDR3: CASSLRQAEAFF. DNA for the CDR3: TGTGCCAGCAGCTTAAGACAGGCCGAAGCTTTCTTT. The chain has TRBV7-9 and TRBJ1-1, with D perhaps matching TRBD1 (6 bases). Germline V gives CDR1 SEHNR, CDR2 FQNEAQ (reference sequence). The CDR3 is 12 amino acids. The ends were cut back, 2 bases at V and 8 bases at J, with 9 bases in the middle.